What follows is one TCR beta chain and its context. No cognate antigen has been identified for it. Qualities for individual bases were not recorded, and no much larger clone is one base off. The data stem from a study of shared clonotypes between healthy human individuals (dated by TCRdb to 2019 to 2021). For the wider study: The cohort included a few men and a couple of women between 18 and 49 years of age. For each donor, CD4 naive and CD4 memory were each run on three plates, CD8 naive on two plates, and CD8 memory on one plate. To estimate repertoire size and how much clonotypes are shared between individuals, the study performed deep sequencing of blood TCR repertoires from 4 to 6 healthy adults. Libraries were prepared and TCR repertoires were sequenced by different laboratories using diverse techniques, in order to increase sequencing depth and limit assay-specific biases. Between about 0.8 and 9 billion PBMCs per donor were obtained by leukapheresis.

Using the deep immunoSEQ assay, multiplex PCR amplified TCR CDR3 regions from genomic DNA. Extracted genomic DNA from each cell subset was spread evenly across all wells of several immunoSEQ 96-well plates, with each plate serving as a replicate. For sorted subsets, each replicate PCR was loaded with 200 ng genomic DNA, equivalent to 25,000 to 35,000 T cell genomes. The purified libraries were quantified using a Qubit 3.0 fluorometer, sized with a Bioanalyzer 2100, and then quantified again using the KAPA Library Quantification kit. Each immunoSEQ 96-well plate was sequenced on its own single-read 150-cycle Illumina NextSeq 550 flow cell. In the original analysis: Because the immunoSEQ output held only junctional sequences and lacked quality scores, the filtering could not match the filtering applied to full-length reads. Sequences were annotated with PyIR, a Python wrapper for IgBLAST v1.9, using IMGT germline references to assign V/J genes and CDR3. Reads were filtered out if the reads had weak V/J assignments (E-value above 1e-6), no CDR3, stop codons, out-of-frame junctions, or ambiguous translated residues. A V3J clonotype was defined by an identical inferred V gene, J gene, and CDR3 amino acid sequence. To compute the percentage overlap between repertoires, the number of shared unique clonotypes was divided by the size of the smaller repertoire. Three approaches were used to assess repertoire richness: RTK rarefaction, the Chao1 estimator, and Recon v2.1 estimates of unobserved clonotypes. For all TCRbeta clonotypes obtained by the gDNA method from several donors, generation probabilities were computed with OLGA. The table was pulled from immuneACCESS by TCRdb, which kept in-frame rearrangements only. Such tables lose some clones; where checked, under half of the loss comes from unresolved V genes, and the rest has no known cause. V, J and clone size are those of that table, while D and trimming were read from the DNA. In this sample the table shows some 580,000 clones, roughly 98% of which occur a single time. The top ten hold around 0.3% of the sample.

CDR1 and CDR2 are read off the germline V gene as SQVTM and ANQGSEA. The CDR3 runs 13 residues from the cysteine to the phenylalanine. Just CDR3 DNA is preserved here, 39 bases in frame from base 1. Trimming costs V 7 bases and J 0 bases, and their ends lie 9 bases apart. General findings and caveats noted by the study authors: Even with the large sequencing depth, rarefaction of the sorted-subset datasets indicated that sequencing was incomplete. Compared with non-shared clonotypes, the clonotypes found in all four sorted-subset donors had higher generation probabilities. Only blood was sampled, and tissue TCR repertoires likely differ from those in blood. Naive subsets generally had larger estimated clonotype richness than memory subsets did. Sharing across four donors was observed for roughly 5.4% of naive CD4, less than 4% of naive CD8, about 2.3% of memory CD4, and around 0.44% of memory CD8 clonotypes. Because the study included a small number of donors, the genetic and exposure-history diversity represented was limited. Pairwise subsampling led to the expectation that sequencing depth would affect the degree of clonotype sharing among donors.

For the CD8 naive samples, CD45RO-negative cells were positively selected for CCR7, yielding a CD45RA+CCR7+ population from which TemRA cells were excluded. The donors were healthy, HIV-negative adults with no recently reported acute infections or vaccinations. All donors were Caucasian adults living in Nashville, Tennessee, USA. Blood was collected by leukapheresis, and PBMCs were isolated by Ficoll-Histopaque density gradient centrifugation and then cryopreserved in liquid nitrogen vapor phase. Analytical flow cytometry was used to check the purity and quantity of every magnetically sorted T cell population. Genomic DNA was isolated from every sorted fraction and measured by UV absorbance on a Nanodrop 2000c.

The rearrangement joined TRBV29-1 to TRBJ2-2, with no reliable assignment of the D segment. Sequencing was carried out using naive CD8+ T cells sorted from blood. The cell subset or site label, as the study defines it: CD45RA+CCR7+. The source of this sequence is a man younger than 45 in good health. The nucleotide sequence reads TGCAGCGCGGACGAGACGAACACCGGGGAGCTGTTTTTT. The encoded protein is CSADETNTGELFF.